This T cell receptor beta chain emerged from a study of PD-1 blockade in classical Hodgkin lymphoma. The protocol was immunoSEQ multiplex PCR, while the TCRdb copy is restricted to in-frame clones and leaves out a portion. The repertoire consists of roughly 17,000 clones, with about four fifths occurring once and the leading ten covering over 3.5%. Germline CDR1 and CDR2: SGHTS and YDEGEE. The V and J ends lost 4 bases and 2 bases respectively, with 11 bases between them. There are 14 residues in the CDR3. Relapses following autologous stem cell transplantation were seen in all patients, with brentuximab vedotin exposure varying.

The chain carries TRBV5-8 and TRBJ2-3; tentative D call: TRBD1 (5 bases). The clonotype was recovered from a human donor with classical Hodgkin lymphoma. Sequenced material: peripheral blood mononuclear cells (PBMCs), taken at baseline. For the CDR3, the DNA is TGTGCCAGCAGCCGGCAAGGGGACACAGATACGCAGTATTTT. It specifies CASSRQGDTDTQYF.